This TCR beta chain is from a study of T cell repertoires in cytomegalovirus infection. The overall study: Public TCR beta signatures marked donors with CMV infection and the matching HLA.

This clonotype was observed at least ten times. TCRdb ran MiXCR on the reads and lists one entry per CDR3 protein. The sample comprises 60,000 to 75,000 distinct CDR3 sequences, 4% of which are singletons, and approximately 20% rests with the top ten. The germline CDR1 and CDR2 sequences are SGHTA and FQGNSA. Trimming took 5 bases from V and 7 from J, leaving 15 bases between them. The CDR3 loop spans 14 amino acids. This clonotype originated in a human donor in good health (CMV status not recorded). Some clones in this sample may be carry-over from other donors' samples. This chain links TRBV7-2 with TRBJ2-4; tentatively, D is TRBD1 or TRBD2 (7 bases each). Sequenced: PBMCs. CDR3 coding DNA: TGTGCCAGCAGCCCGGACAGGCGGGGGAACATTCAGTACTTC. Its protein product is CASSPDRRGNIQYF.